This is a list of T cell receptor beta chains from one sample in a study of molecular identifiers for immune sequencing clone quantification. TCRdb reanalysed the PCR reads using MiXCR and keeps one entry per CDR3 protein. The table has a few hundred thousand distinct CDR3 sequences, about 23% seen once. The sample taken for sequencing was naive CD8+ T cells from blood, with Jurkat cell RNA spiked in. The source of these receptors is a human donor in good health. Some libraries in this study had Jurkat cell RNA spiked in. The CDR3 runs from the conserved cysteine through the conserved F or W. Each record gives: J gene, D gene, clone size, V gene, CDR3 DNA, CDR3 protein. The D gene is left open where the match is weak. Clone size is not always given. Where it is, it says once, few, many or a class for expanded clones.

J: TRBJ2-7
D: TRBD1
size: -
V: TRBV4-1
DNA: TGCGCCAGCAGCCAGATGGACAGGAGAGGGGACAATGAGCAGTACTTC
CDR3: CASSQMDRRGDNEQYF

J: TRBJ2-7
D: -
size: -
V: TRBV5-4
DNA: TGTGCCAGCAGCTTGGCCCCCTTCCGGATAGACTCCTACGAGCAGTACTTC
CDR3: CASSLAPFRIDSYEQYF

J: TRBJ2-7
D: TRBD2
size: -
V: TRBV5-5
DNA: TGTGCCAGCAGCCTTTTAGCGGGGGGGACCGCTGACTACGAGCAGTACTTC
CDR3: CASSLLAGGTADYEQYF

J: TRBJ1-5
D: TRBD1
size: many
V: TRBV7-2
DNA: TGTGCCAGCAGCTTCGATGACAGGGTTGGCAATCAGCCCCAGCATTTT
CDR3: CASSFDDRVGNQPQHF

J: TRBJ2-3
D: TRBD1
size: few
V: TRBV24-1
DNA: TGTGCCACCAGTGGTCTCCCGGGACAGGGGGCAGATACGCAGTATTTT
CDR3: CATSGLPGQGADTQYF

J: TRBJ2-7
D: -
size: few
V: TRBV24-1
DNA: TGTGCCACCAGTGATCGACAGGAACGGGAGCAGTACTTC
CDR3: CATSDRQEREQYF

J: TRBJ1-1
D: TRBD1
size: -
V: TRBV10-1
DNA: TGCGCCAGCAGTGAGTCCCGGGACAGCCCTTCGACTGAAGCTTTCTTT
CDR3: CASSESRDSPSTEAFF

J: TRBJ2-4
D: -
size: -
V: TRBV6-2/TRBV6-3
DNA: TGTGCCAGCAGTTCCGGGGGAATGGGCATTCAGTACTTC
CDR3: CASSSGGMGIQYF

J: TRBJ2-7
D: -
size: few
V: TRBV7-9
DNA: TGTGCCAGCAGCAGTGGGTCGGCACTTTCTGGCTCCTACGAGCAGTACTTC
CDR3: CASSSGSALSGSYEQYF

J: TRBJ1-1
D: -
size: many
V: TRBV28
DNA: TGTGCCAGCAGAGAGAAGGGCGAGGGGGAAGCTTTCTTT
CDR3: CASREKGEGEAFF

J: TRBJ2-3
D: TRBD2
size: -
V: TRBV20-1
DNA: TGCAGTGCTGACGGTGCTGTCGGCGAGCGGGGGGACAAAAGCACAGATACGCAGTATTTT
CDR3: CSADGAVGERGDKSTDTQYF

J: TRBJ1-1
D: -
size: many
V: TRBV7-9
DNA: TGTGCCAGCAGCTTAGAGACAGGCGGTCCGTTCGCTGAAGCTTTCTTT
CDR3: CASSLETGGPFAEAFF

J: TRBJ2-7
D: TRBD1
size: -
V: TRBV20-1
DNA: TGCAGTGCTGACCGGGACAGCTCCTACGAGCAGTACTTC
CDR3: CSADRDSSYEQYF

J: TRBJ1-2
D: TRBD1
size: many
V: TRBV6-6
DNA: TGTGCCAGCAGGGACAGGGCGGGAGAGGACTATGGCTACACCTTC
CDR3: CASRDRAGEDYGYTF

J: TRBJ1-5
D: -
size: -
V: TRBV6-2/TRBV6-3
DNA: TGTGCCAGCAGTTACGCTCGGGCCGCGGGGGATATATATAGCAATCAGCCCCAGCATTTT
CDR3: CASSYARAAGDIYSNQPQHF

J: TRBJ2-3
D: TRBD1
size: -
V: TRBV2
DNA: TGTGCCAGCAAGGGTCCAGGGGGCGACGATACGCAGTATTTT
CDR3: CASKGPGGDDTQYF

J: TRBJ2-7
D: -
size: -
V: TRBV19
DNA: TGTGCCAGTAGTATGCCCTATCGGGGCGAGCAGTACTTC
CDR3: CASSMPYRGEQYF

J: TRBJ2-3
D: -
size: -
V: TRBV7-2
DNA: TGTGCCAGCAGCTTGGCCAATCTCCCCAAACTCCCAGATACGCAGTATTTT
CDR3: CASSLANLPKLPDTQYF

J: TRBJ1-2
D: TRBD1
size: many
V: TRBV20-1
DNA: TGCAGTGCAAGGTCAGGGGGAAGCTATGGCTACACCTTC
CDR3: CSARSGGSYGYTF

J: TRBJ1-2
D: -
size: many
V: TRBV14
DNA: TGTGCCAGCAGCCAAGGAAGGACCCACTATGGCTACACCTTC
CDR3: CASSQGRTHYGYTF

J: TRBJ2-7
D: -
size: -
V: TRBV29-1
DNA: TGCAGCGTTGAATTCGGCAGATTCTACTCCTACGAGCAGTACTTC
CDR3: CSVEFGRFYSYEQYF

J: TRBJ1-3
D: -
size: -
V: TRBV7-8
DNA: TGTGCCAGCAGCTTAATTGCGAAACGCTCTGGAAACACCGTATATTTT
CDR3: CASSLIAKRSGNTVYF

J: TRBJ2-2
D: -
size: -
V: TRBV20-1
DNA: TGCAGTGCCGAGGGGCCTCCCACGAACACCGGGGAGCTGTTTTTT
CDR3: CSAEGPPTNTGELFF

J: TRBJ1-1
D: -
size: -
V: TRBV20-1
DNA: TGCAGGGCTAGAGCAGAGAATGAAGCTTTCTTT
CDR3: CRARAENEAFF

J: TRBJ1-1
D: -
size: many
V: TRBV7-9
DNA: TGTGCCAGCAGTTGGACCGCCGGGGACACTGAAGCTTTCTTT
CDR3: CASSWTAGDTEAFF

J: TRBJ1-5
D: -
size: many
V: TRBV12-3/TRBV12-4
DNA: TGTGCCAGCAGCCCCGCTCGCTATCAGCCCCAGCATTTT
CDR3: CASSPARYQPQHF

J: TRBJ2-4
D: TRBD2
size: -
V: TRBV20-1
DNA: TGCAGTGCTATGGGACTAGCGGGGGGCCCGATAGCCAAAAACATTCAGTACTTC
CDR3: CSAMGLAGGPIAKNIQYF

J: TRBJ1-3
D: TRBD1
size: few
V: TRBV7-9
DNA: TGTGCCAGCAGCTTCCATACAGGGGCGCAGTTTGAGATTTCTGGAAACACCATATATTTT
CDR3: CASSFHTGAQFEISGNTIYF

J: TRBJ2-6
D: -
size: many
V: TRBV30
DNA: TGTGCCTGGAGTGGAGGGGCCAACGTCCTGACTTTC
CDR3: CAWSGGANVLTF

J: TRBJ2-3
D: TRBD2
size: -
V: TRBV7-9
DNA: TGTGCCAGCAGCGCGACTAGCGGGGGCACAGATACGCAGTATTTT
CDR3: CASSATSGGTDTQYF

J: TRBJ2-7
D: TRBD2
size: -
V: TRBV4-3
DNA: TGCGCCAGCAGCCAAGGTTACTTTAGCGGGATTTACGAGCAGTACTTC
CDR3: CASSQGYFSGIYEQYF

J: TRBJ2-1
D: TRBD1
size: many
V: TRBV2
DNA: TGTGCCAGCAGCAACGCCAGGGACAGGGGTTACAATGAGCAGTTCTTC
CDR3: CASSNARDRGYNEQFF

J: TRBJ2-5
D: TRBD2
size: few
V: TRBV20-1
DNA: TGCAGTGCTAGCGGGGGGATCCAAGAGACCCAGTACTTC
CDR3: CSASGGIQETQYF

J: TRBJ2-5
D: -
size: many
V: TRBV20-1
DNA: TGCAGTGCTAGAGATCTTTTGGCATCCCAAGAGACCCAGTACTTC
CDR3: CSARDLLASQETQYF

J: TRBJ2-3
D: -
size: many
V: TRBV19
DNA: TGTGCCCCTAGGAGGGGTATAGTTGCAGATACGCAGTATTTT
CDR3: CAPRRGIVADTQYF

J: TRBJ2-7
D: -
size: few
V: TRBV7-9
DNA: TGTGCCACCTCAGGGGGGACCCGGTACGAGCAGTACTTC
CDR3: CATSGGTRYEQYF

J: TRBJ1-4
D: TRBD1
size: -
V: TRBV18
DNA: TGTGCCAGCTCACCGGGACAGGGGAATGAAAAACTGTTTTTT
CDR3: CASSPGQGNEKLFF

J: TRBJ2-1
D: -
size: many
V: TRBV29-1
DNA: TGCAGCGTTATTTTACGGGGTACGGGCAATGAGCAGTTCTTC
CDR3: CSVILRGTGNEQFF

J: TRBJ1-1
D: -
size: many
V: TRBV7-9
DNA: TGTGCCAGCAGCTTATCGAGCGCTCCCAACACTGAAGCTTTCTTT
CDR3: CASSLSSAPNTEAFF

J: TRBJ2-7
D: TRBD2
size: -
V: TRBV30
DNA: TGTGCCTGGAGTCTGGGACTACTGAGCTCCTACGAGCAGTACTTC
CDR3: CAWSLGLLSSYEQYF

J: TRBJ1-4
D: TRBD1
size: few
V: TRBV2
DNA: TGTGCCATTACCGGGACAGGGGGTGAAAAACTGTTTTTT
CDR3: CAITGTGGEKLFF

J: TRBJ1-1
D: -
size: -
V: TRBV27
DNA: TGTGCCAGCAGTTTGCTTTTGAACACTGAAGCTTTCTTT
CDR3: CASSLLLNTEAFF

J: TRBJ2-4
D: TRBD1
size: -
V: TRBV28
DNA: TGTGCCAGCAGTTTATTGGGACAGGGGTATGACATTCAGTACTTC
CDR3: CASSLLGQGYDIQYF

J: TRBJ2-7
D: TRBD1
size: many
V: TRBV4-3
DNA: TGCGCCAGCAGCCAAGAACTGGGACAGAAGTACGAGCAGTACTTC
CDR3: CASSQELGQKYEQYF

J: TRBJ2-5
D: -
size: many
V: TRBV29-1
DNA: TGCAGCGTTGAGACGTGGGGGAGAGCGGAGACCCAGTACTTC
CDR3: CSVETWGRAETQYF

J: TRBJ1-5
D: TRBD1
size: many
V: TRBV6-5
DNA: TGTGCCAGCAGCTCACAGGGGGGGATCTCCGATCAGCCCCAGCATTTT
CDR3: CASSSQGGISDQPQHF

J: TRBJ1-6
D: -
size: few
V: TRBV6-2/TRBV6-3
DNA: TGTGCCAGCAGTTCCAGGCATAATTCACCCCTCCACTTT
CDR3: CASSSRHNSPLHF

J: TRBJ2-7
D: -
size: many
V: TRBV4-1
DNA: TGTGCCAGCAGCCAAGGAGGGTACGAGCAGTACTTC
CDR3: CASSQGGYEQYF

J: TRBJ2-3
D: -
size: few
V: TRBV6-2/TRBV6-3
DNA: TGTGCCAGCAGTTACGGGCCGAGGGGTGATACGCAGTATTTT
CDR3: CASSYGPRGDTQYF

J: TRBJ2-7
D: -
size: few
V: TRBV24-1
DNA: TGTGCCACCAGTCCCACCTACGGTCACGAGCAGTACTTC
CDR3: CATSPTYGHEQYF

J: TRBJ2-7
D: -
size: many
V: TRBV20-1
DNA: TGCAGTGCTAGACCCGGAGACCCGTCCTACGAGCAGTACTTC
CDR3: CSARPGDPSYEQYF

J: TRBJ2-1
D: TRBD2
size: many
V: TRBV12-3/TRBV12-4
DNA: TGTGCCAGCAGTCCTGCAAGGACTAGCGGGGCTGCCTACAATGAGCAGTTCTTC
CDR3: CASSPARTSGAAYNEQFF

J: TRBJ2-7
D: -
size: -
V: TRBV24-1
DNA: TGTGCCACCAGTGACCACCGGGACGCATCCTACGAGCAGTACTTC
CDR3: CATSDHRDASYEQYF

J: TRBJ2-7
D: -
size: few
V: TRBV20-1
DNA: TGCAGTGCTAGACCCCCCCAGGCAGCCTACGAGCAGTACTTC
CDR3: CSARPPQAAYEQYF

J: TRBJ2-3
D: -
size: many
V: TRBV30
DNA: TGTGCCTGGAGTGTGTTGGAAACAGATACGCAGTATTTT
CDR3: CAWSVLETDTQYF